One sample yielded the 7 T cell receptor beta chains listed below, sequenced in a study of regulatory T cells in long-lasting Graves disease. The time point: newly diagnosed GD, antithyroid drugs for less than 3 months. From PBMCs, RNA was extracted and then used to make the TCR library. Construction of the TCR beta libraries employed iRepertoire HTBI primers in conjunction with Arm-PCR of CDR3 regions. TCRdb reanalysed the multiplex PCR reads using MiXCR and keeps one entry per CDR3 protein. Seen here are roughly 420,000 distinct CDR3 sequences, around 15% observed once, and the top ten hold 23%. These data also featured in a second study, about T cells in Graves' hyperthyroidism and ophthalmopathy.

Here the sequenced sample was peripheral blood mononuclear cells (PBMCs), taken at new diagnosis, from a patient treated with antithyroid drugs. The receptor set was obtained from a woman aged 18-29 years with Graves disease.

This clonotype was seen only a few times. The CDR3 protein is CSARVQGASRHSNQPQHF. The DNA for the CDR3 is TGCAGTGCTAGAGTTCAGGGGGCTTCCCGGCATAGCAATCAGCCCCAGCATTTT. The gene calls are TRBV20-1 and TRBJ1-5; TRBD1 agrees at 8 bases. There are 18 residues in the CDR3. V dropped 1 base and J dropped 0; count of bases not matched to a gene: 11. Germline-derived CDR1 and CDR2 are DFQATT and SNEGSKA (reference sequence).

This clonotype was seen more than once but under ten times. V usage is TRBV27 and J usage is TRBJ2-3, with 9 bases fitting TRBD2. The CDR3 runs to 16 residues. Unmatched junction bases numbered 5, after V lost 3 bases and J lost 1 base. CDR1 and CDR2 from the germline V gene are MNHEY and SMNVEV (reference sequence). Written as DNA, the CDR3 is TGTGCCAGCAGTTTGGGACTAGCTCGGCGCACAGATACGCAGTATTTT. It specifies CASSLGLARRTDTQYF.

The sample holds many counts of this clonotype. V and J are TRBV18 and TRBJ2-6; possibly TRBD1 for D (5 bases). CDR3 length: 14 residues. Germline CDR1 KGHSH, CDR2 LQKENI. V lost 8 bases to trimming and J lost 1 base, with 9 bases between them. CDR3 loop: CASSPGSGANVLTF. Written as DNA, the CDR3 is TGTGCCAGCAGCCCAGGGTCTGGGGCCAACGTCCTGACTTTC.

This clonotype was counted a few times. The CDR3 DNA sequence: TGTGCCAGCTCACCAGGACTAGCGGGACACAATGAGCAGTTCTTC. It translates to CASSPGLAGHNEQFF. The chain is built from TRBV18 and TRBJ2-1; 12 nucleotides align to TRBD2. The germline V gene encodes CDR1 KGHSH and CDR2 LQKENI. The J segment lost 5 bases and the V segment lost 2 bases, leaving 1 base of the junction unmatched. This CDR3 comprises 15 residues.

This clonotype showed up many times. The chain carries TRBV12-3 or TRBV12-4 and TRBJ2-3; 8 bases align to TRBD1. This CDR3 region has 16 residues. The V and J ends lost 8 bases and 0 bases, in that order; junction bases with no gene match: 10. The CDR3 here is CASGGFQGASTDTQYF. The CDR3 bases are TGTGCCAGCGGGGGGTTCCAGGGGGCTAGCACAGATACGCAGTATTTT.

Points on this clonotype: A far larger clone lies a single base away; this is likely a read error. This chain joins TRBV7-4 and TRBJ2-3; D is possibly TRBD2 (6 bases). The germline V gene encodes CDR1 SGHVT and CDR2 SQSDAQ. CDR3 length: 17 amino acids. DNA for the CDR3: TGTGCCAGCGGCTTATTGTCAGAGGCGGGGTCGGGATATACGCAGTATTTT. It translates to CASGLLSEAGSGYTQYF.

The sample holds a few counts of this clonotype. The V call is TRBV12-3 or TRBV12-4, the J call TRBJ2-2; D possibly corresponds to TRBD2 (5 bases). CDR3 length equals 16 residues. With 7 bases removed from V and 5 bases from J, the gap between germline ends came to 20 bases. CDR3 bases: TGTGCCAGCACTAATATCGGCGGGCCCCGGACCGGGGAGCTGTTTTTT. Protein sequence: CASTNIGGPRTGELFF.